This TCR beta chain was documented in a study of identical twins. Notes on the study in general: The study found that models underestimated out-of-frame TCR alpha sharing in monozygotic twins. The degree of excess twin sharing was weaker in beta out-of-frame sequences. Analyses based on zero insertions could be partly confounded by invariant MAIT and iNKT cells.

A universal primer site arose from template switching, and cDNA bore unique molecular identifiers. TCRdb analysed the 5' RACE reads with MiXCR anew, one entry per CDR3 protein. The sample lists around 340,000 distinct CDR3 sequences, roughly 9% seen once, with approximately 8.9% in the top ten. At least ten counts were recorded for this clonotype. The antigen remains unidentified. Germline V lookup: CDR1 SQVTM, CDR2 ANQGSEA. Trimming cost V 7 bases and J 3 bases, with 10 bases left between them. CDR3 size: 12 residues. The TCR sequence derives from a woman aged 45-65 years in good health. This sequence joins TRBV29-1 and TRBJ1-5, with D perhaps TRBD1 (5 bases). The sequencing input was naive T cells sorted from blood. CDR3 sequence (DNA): TGCAGCGACGCAGGGCCCAATCAGCCCCAGCATTTT. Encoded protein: CSDAGPNQPQHF.